What follows is one T cell receptor beta chain and its context. Antigen specificity is unknown. Per the germline V gene, CDR1 is ENHRY and CDR2 is SYGVKD. The CDR3 spans 13 residues. Trimming left V 3 bases short and J 3 bases short, with 7 bases between. Measured with immunoSEQ multiplex PCR; TCRdb has only the in-frame clones, and not every one. The sample lists around 85,000 clones; roughly nine tenths were seen once. The sample is drawn from a study of OX40 agonist ivuxolimab in advanced cancers. Across the study: Patients were given ivuxolimab, an antibody that agonizes OX40 (CD134). Study-wide results and caveats: Certain nonresponders likewise exhibited a low normalized T-cell clonal expansion.

The rearrangement joins TRBV10-3 to TRBJ2-3; D not resolved. The sample consisted of CD4+ or CD8+ T cells sorted from blood, taken in a trial of the OX40 agonist ivuxolimab. The sequence derives from an adult with an advanced solid tumor such as melanoma, head and neck, liver or kidney cancer. This CDR3 is CAISDKRTDTQYF. CDR3 coding DNA: TGTGCCATCAGTGATAAAAGAACAGATACGCAGTATTTT.